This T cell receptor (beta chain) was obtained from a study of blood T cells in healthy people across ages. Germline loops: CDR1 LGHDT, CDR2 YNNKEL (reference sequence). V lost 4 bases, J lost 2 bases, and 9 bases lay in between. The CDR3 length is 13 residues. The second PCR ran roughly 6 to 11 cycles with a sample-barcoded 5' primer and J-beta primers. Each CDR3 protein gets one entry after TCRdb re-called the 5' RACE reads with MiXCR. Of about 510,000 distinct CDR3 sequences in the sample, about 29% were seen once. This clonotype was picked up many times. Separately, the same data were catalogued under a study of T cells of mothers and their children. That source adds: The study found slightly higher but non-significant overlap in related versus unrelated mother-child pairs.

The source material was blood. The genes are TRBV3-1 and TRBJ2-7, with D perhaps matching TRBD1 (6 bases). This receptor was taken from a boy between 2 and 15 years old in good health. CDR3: CASSLQGAYEQYF. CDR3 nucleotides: TGTGCCAGCAGCCTACAGGGAGCCTACGAGCAGTACTTC.